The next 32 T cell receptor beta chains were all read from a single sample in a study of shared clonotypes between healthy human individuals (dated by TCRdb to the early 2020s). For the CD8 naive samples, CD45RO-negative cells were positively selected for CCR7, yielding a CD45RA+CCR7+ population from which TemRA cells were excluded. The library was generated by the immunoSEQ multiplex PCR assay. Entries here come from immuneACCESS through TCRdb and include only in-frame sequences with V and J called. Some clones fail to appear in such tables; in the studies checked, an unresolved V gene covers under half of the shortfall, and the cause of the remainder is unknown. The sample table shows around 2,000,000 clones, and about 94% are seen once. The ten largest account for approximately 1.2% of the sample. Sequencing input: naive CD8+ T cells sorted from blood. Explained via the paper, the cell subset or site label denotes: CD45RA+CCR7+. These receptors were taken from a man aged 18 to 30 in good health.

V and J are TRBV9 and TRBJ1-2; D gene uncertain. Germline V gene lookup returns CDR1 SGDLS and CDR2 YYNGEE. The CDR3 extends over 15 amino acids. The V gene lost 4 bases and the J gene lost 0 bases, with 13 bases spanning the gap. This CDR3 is CASSPRQAANYGYTF. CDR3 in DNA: TGTGCCAGCAGCCCGCGACAAGCAGCTAACTATGGCTACACCTTC. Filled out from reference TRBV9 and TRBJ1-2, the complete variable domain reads DSGVTQTPKHLITATGQRVTLRCSPRSGDLSVYWYQQSLDQGLQFLIQYYNGEERAKGNILERFSAQQFPDLHSELNLSSLELGDSALYFCASSPRQAANYGYTFGSGTRLTVV.

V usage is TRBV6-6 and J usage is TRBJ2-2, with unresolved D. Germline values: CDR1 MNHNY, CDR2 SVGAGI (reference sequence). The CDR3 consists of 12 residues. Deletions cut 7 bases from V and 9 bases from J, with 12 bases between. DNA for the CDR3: TGTGCCAGCACCCTCACCACTTGGGAGCTGTTTTTT. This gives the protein CASTLTTWELFF.

CDR3 loop: CASSFPRLGELFF. DNA for the CDR3: TGTGCCAGCAGCTTCCCCCGGCTCGGGGAGCTGTTTTTT. The V and J genes are TRBV11-2 and TRBJ2-2; D gene uncertain. CDR3 length: 13 amino acids. V dropped 3 bases and J dropped 7 bases, with 9 bases sitting between them. Germline CDR1 and CDR2: SGHAT and FQNNGV.

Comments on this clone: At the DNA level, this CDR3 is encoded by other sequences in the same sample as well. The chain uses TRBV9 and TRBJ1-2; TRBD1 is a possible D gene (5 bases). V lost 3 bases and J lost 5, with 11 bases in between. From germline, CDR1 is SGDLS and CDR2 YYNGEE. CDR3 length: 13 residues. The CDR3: CASSGFQGYGYTF. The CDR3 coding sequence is TGTGCCAGCAGCGGGTTCCAGGGTTATGGCTACACCTTC.

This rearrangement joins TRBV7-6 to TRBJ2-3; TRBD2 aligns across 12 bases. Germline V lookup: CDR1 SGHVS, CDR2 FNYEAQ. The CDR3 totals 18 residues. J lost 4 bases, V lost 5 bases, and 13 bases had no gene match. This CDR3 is CASSPGLAGPSPSDTQYF. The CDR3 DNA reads TGTGCCAGCAGCCCCGGACTAGCGGGACCCAGCCCCTCAGATACGCAGTATTTT. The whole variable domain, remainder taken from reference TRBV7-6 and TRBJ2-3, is GAGVSQSPRYKVTKRGQDVALRCDPISGHVSLYWYRQALGQGPEFLTYFNYEAQQDKSGLPNDRFSAERPEGSISTLTIQRTEQRDSAMYRCASSPGLAGPSPSDTQYFGPGTRLTVL.

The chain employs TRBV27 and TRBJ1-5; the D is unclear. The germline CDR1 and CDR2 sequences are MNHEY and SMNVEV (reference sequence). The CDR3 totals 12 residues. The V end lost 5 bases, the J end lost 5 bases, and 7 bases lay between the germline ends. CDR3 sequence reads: CASSQTDQPQHF. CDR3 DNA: TGTGCCAGCAGTCAGACGGATCAGCCCCAGCATTTT.

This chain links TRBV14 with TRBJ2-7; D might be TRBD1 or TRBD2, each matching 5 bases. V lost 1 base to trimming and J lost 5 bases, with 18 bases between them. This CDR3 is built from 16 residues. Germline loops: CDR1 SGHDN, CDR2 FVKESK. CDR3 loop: CASSQVGARLSDEQYF. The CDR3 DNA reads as TGTGCCAGCAGCCAAGTCGGGGCTAGACTATCCGACGAGCAGTACTTC.

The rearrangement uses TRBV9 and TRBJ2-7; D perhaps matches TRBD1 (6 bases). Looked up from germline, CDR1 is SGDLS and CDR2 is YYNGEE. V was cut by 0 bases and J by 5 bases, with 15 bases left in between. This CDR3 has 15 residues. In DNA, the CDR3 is TGTGCCAGCAGCGTAGAACCAGGGGTATTCGACGAGCAGTACTTC. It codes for CASSVEPGVFDEQYF.

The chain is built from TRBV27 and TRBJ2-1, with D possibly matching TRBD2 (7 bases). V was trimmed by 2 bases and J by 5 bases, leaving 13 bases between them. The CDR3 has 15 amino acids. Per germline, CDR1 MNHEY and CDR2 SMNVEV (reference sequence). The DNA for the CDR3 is TGTGCCAGCAGTTTAGTGGGGGGGCGTCACAATGAGCAGTTCTTC. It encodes CASSLVGGRHNEQFF.

CDR3 sequence reads: CAWSTAGTGVYEQYF. Written as DNA, the CDR3 is TGTGCCTGGAGTACCGCCGGGACAGGCGTCTACGAGCAGTACTTC. The V call is TRBV30, the J call TRBJ2-7; TRBD1 agrees at 8 bases. Germline-derived CDR1 and CDR2 are GTSNPN and SVGIG (reference sequence). V was pared by 2 bases and J by 3 bases, with 9 bases of the junction left unmatched. This CDR3 region has 15 residues.

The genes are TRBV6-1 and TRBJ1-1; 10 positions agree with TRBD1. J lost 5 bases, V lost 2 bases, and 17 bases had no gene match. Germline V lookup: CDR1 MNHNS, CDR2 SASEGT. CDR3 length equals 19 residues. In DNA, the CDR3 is TGTGCCAGCAGTGAACTATTGGGACAGGGGCCGTTCGGTAGGACTGAAGCTTTCTTT. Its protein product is CASSELLGQGPFGRTEAFF.

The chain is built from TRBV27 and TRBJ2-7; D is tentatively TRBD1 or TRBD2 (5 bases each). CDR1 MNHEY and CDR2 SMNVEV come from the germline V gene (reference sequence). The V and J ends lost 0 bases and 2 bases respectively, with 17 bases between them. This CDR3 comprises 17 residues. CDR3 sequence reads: CASSLSMGVRATYEQYF. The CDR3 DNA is TGTGCCAGCAGTTTATCGATGGGGGTCAGGGCCACCTACGAGCAGTACTTC.

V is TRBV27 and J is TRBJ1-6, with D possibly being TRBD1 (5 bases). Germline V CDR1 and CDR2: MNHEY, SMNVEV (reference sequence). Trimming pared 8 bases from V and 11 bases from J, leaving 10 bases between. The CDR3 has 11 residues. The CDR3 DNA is TGTGCCAGCGGTTCGGGGGCACCCCTCCACTTT. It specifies CASGSGAPLHF.

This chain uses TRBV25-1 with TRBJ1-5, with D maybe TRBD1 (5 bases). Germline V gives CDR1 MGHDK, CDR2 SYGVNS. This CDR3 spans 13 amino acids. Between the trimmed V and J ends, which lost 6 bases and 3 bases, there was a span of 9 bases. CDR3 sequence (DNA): TGTGCCAGCAGCGAGGGGTACAATCAGCCCCAGCATTTT. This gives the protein CASSEGYNQPQHF.

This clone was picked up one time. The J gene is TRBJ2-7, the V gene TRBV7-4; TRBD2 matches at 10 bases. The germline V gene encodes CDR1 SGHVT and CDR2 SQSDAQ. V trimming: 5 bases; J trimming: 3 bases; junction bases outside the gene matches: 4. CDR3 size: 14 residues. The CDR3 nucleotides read TGTGCCAGCAGCCTTGGACTAGCGGTCTACGAGCAGTACTTC. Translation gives CASSLGLAVYEQYF.

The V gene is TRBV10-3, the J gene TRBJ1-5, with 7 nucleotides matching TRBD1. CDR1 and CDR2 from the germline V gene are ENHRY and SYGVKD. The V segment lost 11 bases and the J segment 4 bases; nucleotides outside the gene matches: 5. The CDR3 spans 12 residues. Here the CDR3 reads CAAGTENQPQHF. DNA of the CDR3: TGTGCCGCGGGGACAGAAAATCAGCCCCAGCATTTT.

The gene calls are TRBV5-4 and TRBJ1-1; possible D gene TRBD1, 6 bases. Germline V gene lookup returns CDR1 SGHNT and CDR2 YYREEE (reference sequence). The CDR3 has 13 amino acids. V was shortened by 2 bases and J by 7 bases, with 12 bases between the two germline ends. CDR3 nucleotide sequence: TGTGCCAGCAGCTTAATAGGGGACAATGAAGCTTTCTTT. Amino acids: CASSLIGDNEAFF. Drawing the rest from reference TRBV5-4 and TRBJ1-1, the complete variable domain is ETGVTQSPTHLIKTRGQQVTLRCSSQSGHNTVSWYQQALGQGPQFIFQYYREEENGRGNFPPRFSGLQFPNYSSELNVNALELDDSALYLCASSLIGDNEAFFGQGTRLTVV.

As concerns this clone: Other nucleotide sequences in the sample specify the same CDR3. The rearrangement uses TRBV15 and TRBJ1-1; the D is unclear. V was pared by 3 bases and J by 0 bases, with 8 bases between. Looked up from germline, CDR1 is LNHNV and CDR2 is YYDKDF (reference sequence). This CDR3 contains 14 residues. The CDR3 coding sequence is TGTGCCACCAGCAGGGACCCTATGAACACTGAAGCTTTCTTT. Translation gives CATSRDPMNTEAFF.

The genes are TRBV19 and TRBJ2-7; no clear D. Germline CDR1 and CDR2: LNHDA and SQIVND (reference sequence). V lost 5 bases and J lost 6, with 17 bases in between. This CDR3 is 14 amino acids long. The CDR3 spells CASSPRATGPEQYF. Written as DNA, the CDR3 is TGTGCCAGTAGTCCCCGGGCGACCGGTCCCGAGCAGTACTTC.

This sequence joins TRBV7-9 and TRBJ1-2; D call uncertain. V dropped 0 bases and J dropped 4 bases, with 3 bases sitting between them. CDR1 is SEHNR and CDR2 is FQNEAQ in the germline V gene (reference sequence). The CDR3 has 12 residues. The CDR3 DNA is TGTGCCAGCAGCTTAGCTCCCTATGGCTACACCTTC. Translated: CASSLAPYGYTF.

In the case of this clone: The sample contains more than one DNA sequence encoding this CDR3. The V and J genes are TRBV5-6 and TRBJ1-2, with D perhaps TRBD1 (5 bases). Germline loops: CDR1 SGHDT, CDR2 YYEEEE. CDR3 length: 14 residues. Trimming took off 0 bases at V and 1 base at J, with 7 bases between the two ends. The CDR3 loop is CASSLGGVNYGYTF. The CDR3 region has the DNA TGTGCCAGCAGCTTGGGAGGGGTTAACTATGGCTACACCTTC.

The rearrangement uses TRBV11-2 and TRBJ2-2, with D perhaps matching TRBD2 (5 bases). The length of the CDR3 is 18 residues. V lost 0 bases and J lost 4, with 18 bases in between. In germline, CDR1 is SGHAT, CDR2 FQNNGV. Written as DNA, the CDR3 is TGTGCCAGCAGCTTAGATCGGGGTGGGAGAGGAGCCACCGGGGAGCTGTTTTTT. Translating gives CASSLDRGGRGATGELFF.

The CDR3 DNA reads TGTGCCAGCAGTGAGACTAGCGGGGGTGTCCGGCAAACAGATACGCAGTATTTT. This encodes CASSETSGGVRQTDTQYF. The rearrangement links TRBV6-1 to TRBJ2-3; TRBD2 aligns across 12 bases. The V gene's germline CDR1 is MNHNS and CDR2 SASEGT. The CDR3 runs 18 residues. V was pared by 3 bases and J by 3 bases, with 10 bases of the junction left unmatched.

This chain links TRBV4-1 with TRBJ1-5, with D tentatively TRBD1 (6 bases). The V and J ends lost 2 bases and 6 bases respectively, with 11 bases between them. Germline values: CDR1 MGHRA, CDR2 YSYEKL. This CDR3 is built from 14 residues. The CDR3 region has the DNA TGCGCCAGCAGCCAACGAGCAGGGGTTCAGCCCCAGCATTTT. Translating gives CASSQRAGVQPQHF.

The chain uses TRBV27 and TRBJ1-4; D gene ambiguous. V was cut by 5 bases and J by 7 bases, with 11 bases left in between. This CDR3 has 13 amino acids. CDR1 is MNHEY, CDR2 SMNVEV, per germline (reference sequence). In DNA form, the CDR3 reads TGTGCCAGCAGTCAGTGGAACGGTGAAAAACTGTTTTTT. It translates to CASSQWNGEKLFF. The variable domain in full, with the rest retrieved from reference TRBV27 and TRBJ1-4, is EAQVTQNPRYLITVTGKKLTVTCSQNMNHEYMSWYRQDPGLGLRQIYYSMNVEVTDKGDVPEGYKVSRKEKRNFPLILESPSPNQTSLYFCASSQWNGEKLFFGSGTQLSVL.

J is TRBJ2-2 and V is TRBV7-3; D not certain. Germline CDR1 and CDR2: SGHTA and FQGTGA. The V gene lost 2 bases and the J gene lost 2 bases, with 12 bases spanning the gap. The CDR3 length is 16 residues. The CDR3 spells CASSLVQVFNTGELFF. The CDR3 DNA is TGTGCCAGCAGCTTAGTGCAGGTCTTTAACACCGGGGAGCTGTTTTTT.

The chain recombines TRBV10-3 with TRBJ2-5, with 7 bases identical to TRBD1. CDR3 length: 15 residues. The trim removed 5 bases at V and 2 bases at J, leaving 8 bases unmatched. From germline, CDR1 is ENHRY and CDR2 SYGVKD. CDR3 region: CAISLGTDLQETQYF. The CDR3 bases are TGTGCCATCAGTCTCGGGACAGACCTTCAAGAGACCCAGTACTTC.

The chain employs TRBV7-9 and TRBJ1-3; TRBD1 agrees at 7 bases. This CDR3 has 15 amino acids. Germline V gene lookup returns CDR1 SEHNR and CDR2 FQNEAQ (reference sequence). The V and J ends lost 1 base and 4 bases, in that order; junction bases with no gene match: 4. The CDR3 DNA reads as TGTGCCAGCAGCTTAGGGGACAGAGAAGGAAACACCATATATTTT. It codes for CASSLGDREGNTIYF.

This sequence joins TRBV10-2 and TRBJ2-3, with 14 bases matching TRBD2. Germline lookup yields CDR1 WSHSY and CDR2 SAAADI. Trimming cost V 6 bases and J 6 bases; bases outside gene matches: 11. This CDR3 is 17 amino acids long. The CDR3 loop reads CASSYPTSGGAWDTQYF. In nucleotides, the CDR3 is TGCGCCAGCAGCTACCCGACTAGCGGGGGGGCGTGGGATACGCAGTATTTT.

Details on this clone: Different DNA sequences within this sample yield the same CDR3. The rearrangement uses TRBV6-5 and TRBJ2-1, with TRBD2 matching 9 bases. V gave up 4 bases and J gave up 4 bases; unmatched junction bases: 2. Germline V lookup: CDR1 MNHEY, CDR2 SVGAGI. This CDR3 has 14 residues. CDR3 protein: CASSLTSGYNEQFF. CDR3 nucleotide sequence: TGTGCCAGCAGTTTGACTAGCGGATACAATGAGCAGTTCTTC.

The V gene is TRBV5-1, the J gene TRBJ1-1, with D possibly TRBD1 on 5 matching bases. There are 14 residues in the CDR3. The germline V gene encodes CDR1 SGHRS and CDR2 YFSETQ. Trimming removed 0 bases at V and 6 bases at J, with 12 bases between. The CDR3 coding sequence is TGCGCCAGCAGCTTGGCCGGGGGGACCGCTGAAGCTTTCTTT. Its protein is CASSLAGGTAEAFF.

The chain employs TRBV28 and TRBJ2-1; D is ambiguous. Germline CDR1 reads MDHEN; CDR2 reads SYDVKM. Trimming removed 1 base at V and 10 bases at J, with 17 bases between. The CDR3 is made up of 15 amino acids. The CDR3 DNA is TGTGCCAGCAGTTTATCTCGGTCGGGTTACGGGGAGCAGTTCTTC. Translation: CASSLSRSGYGEQFF.